Each of the 11 T cell receptor beta chains below was sequenced from the same sample in a study of T cells after posttransplantation cyclophosphamide. Cells defined as naive were viable CD3+CD4+ or CD3+CD8+ and CCR7+CD45RA+CD45RO-CD95-CD27+CD28+. Generated by immunoSEQ multiplex PCR, the TCRdb table keeps only in-frame clones and is missing some. The table records 25,000 to 35,000 clones, 75% to 95% of them present only once. The sequenced sample consisted of naive CD4+ T cells sorted from PBMCs. The origin of the receptors is a woman aged 60-75 years in good health, CMV-negative, and a related stem cell transplant donor.

This clone was counted once. This chain connects TRBV19 to TRBJ2-1; D unclear. This CDR3 comprises 14 residues. V lost 7 bases and J lost 0, with 10 bases in between. CDR1 and CDR2 from the germline V gene are LNHDA and SQIVND (reference sequence). The CDR3, as DNA: TGTGCCAGTAAACGCTCAGACTCCTACAATGAGCAGTTCTTC. It is translated as CASKRSDSYNEQFF.

V is TRBV6-6 and J is TRBJ1-2; D perhaps matches TRBD1 (5 bases). This CDR3 spans 14 amino acids. V lost 0 bases to trimming and J lost 3 bases, with 8 bases between them. Germline V gene data show CDR1 as MNHNY and CDR2 as SVGAGI (reference sequence). CDR3 protein: CASSYSTGDYGYTF. CDR3 nucleotides: TGTGCCAGCAGTTACTCTACGGGGGACTATGGCTACACCTTC.

This chain links TRBV6-6 with TRBJ1-2; 7 bases line up with TRBD1. V trimming: 4 bases; J trimming: 4 bases; junction bases outside the gene matches: 3. Germline V lookup: CDR1 MNHNY, CDR2 SVGAGI (reference sequence). The CDR3 has 13 amino acids. CDR3 nucleotides: TGTGCCAGCAGTTGGGACAGCCGCTATGGCTACACCTTC. It encodes CASSWDSRYGYTF.

The genes are TRBV19 and TRBJ2-3, with 12 bases lining up with TRBD2. Germline V gene sequence: CDR1 LNHDA, CDR2 SQIVND (reference sequence). V shed 0 bases and J 2 bases; nucleotides not matched to a gene: 12. The CDR3 has 20 amino acids. The CDR3 region is CASSIEGALAGGRHTDTQYF. In DNA, the CDR3 is TGTGCCAGTAGTATAGAAGGAGCACTAGCGGGGGGAAGACACACAGATACGCAGTATTTT.

The chain uses TRBV19 and TRBJ1-1, with unresolved D. The germline V gene encodes CDR1 LNHDA and CDR2 SQIVND (reference sequence). Trimming shortened V by 0 bases and J by 5 bases, and 16 bases separated the two germline ends. The CDR3 loop spans 16 amino acids. DNA of the CDR3: TGTGCCAGTAGTATAGATCCCATGTCCTCAGTGACTGAAGCTTTCTTT. Residues: CASSIDPMSSVTEAFF.

This chain links TRBV9 with TRBJ2-5; tentative D call: TRBD1 (6 bases). The end of the DNA is better explained by TRBJ2-7, so the J call may be wrong. The CDR3 loop spans 15 amino acids. In germline, CDR1 is SGDLS, CDR2 YYNGEE. CDR3 residues: CASSAFWQGSYEQYF. CDR3 DNA: TGTGCCAGCAGCGCCTTTTGGCAGGGGAGCTACGAGCAGTACTTC.

V gene TRBV18 combines with J gene TRBJ1-1; D is ambiguous. The CDR3 spans 18 residues. CDR1 is KGHSH and CDR2 is LQKENI in the germline V gene. V was clipped by 0 bases and J by 0 bases, with 17 bases between them. The CDR3 DNA reads as TGTGCCAGCTCACCACCGGGAGGGTCACCCTTTATGAACACTGAAGCTTTCTTT. Translation gives CASSPPGGSPFMNTEAFF.

The chain uses TRBV28 and TRBJ2-5, with D perhaps matching TRBD2 (6 bases). V lost 1 base and J 3 bases, leaving 15 bases between the germline ends. The CDR3 is made up of 16 amino acids. Germline V gene lookup returns CDR1 MDHEN and CDR2 SYDVKM. In DNA form, the CDR3 reads TGTGCCAGCAGTTTATTCATAGCGGCCCTCGAAGAGACCCAGTACTTC. This encodes CASSLFIAALEETQYF.

This sequence joins TRBV19 and TRBJ2-4, with 9 nucleotides matching TRBD1. With V trimmed by 6 bases and J by 5 bases, 14 bases remained unmatched. The CDR3 covers 17 residues. The germline CDR1 and CDR2 sequences are LNHDA and SQIVND (reference sequence). The DNA for the CDR3 is TGTGCCAGTAGCCCCGCCCCGGGACAGGGAGGGGAAAACATTCAGTACTTC. It specifies CASSPAPGQGGENIQYF.

The V call is TRBV19, the J call TRBJ1-1; D is ambiguous. CDR1 and CDR2 from the germline V gene are LNHDA and SQIVND (reference sequence). There are 14 residues in the CDR3. V was trimmed by 3 bases and J by 5 bases, leaving 13 bases between them. The CDR3 DNA sequence: TGTGCCAGTAGTATCGGCGGTGGGAGGACTGAAGCTTTCTTT. It encodes CASSIGGGRTEAFF.

Comment on this clone: Other DNA sequences in this specimen translate into the identical CDR3. The V call is TRBV11-2, the J call TRBJ2-7; 12 nucleotides line up with TRBD2. Trimming at V came to 3 bases and at J to 0 bases, leaving 3 bases not matched to a gene. The length of the CDR3 is 16 residues. Germline CDR1 and CDR2: SGHAT and FQNNGV. The CDR3, as DNA: TGTGCCAGCAGCTTCGGACTAGCGGGATCCTCCTACGAGCAGTACTTC. Its translation: CASSFGLAGSSYEQYF.